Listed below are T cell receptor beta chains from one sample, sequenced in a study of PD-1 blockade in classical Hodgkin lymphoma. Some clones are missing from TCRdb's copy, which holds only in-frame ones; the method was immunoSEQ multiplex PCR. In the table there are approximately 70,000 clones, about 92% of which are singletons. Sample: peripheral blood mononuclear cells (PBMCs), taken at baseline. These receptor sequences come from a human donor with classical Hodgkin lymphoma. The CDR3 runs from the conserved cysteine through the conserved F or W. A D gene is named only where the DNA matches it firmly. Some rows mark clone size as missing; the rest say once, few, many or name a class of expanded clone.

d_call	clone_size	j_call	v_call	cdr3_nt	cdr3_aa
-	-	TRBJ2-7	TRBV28	TGTGCCAGCACCGGTACGGGGAGCTCCTACGAGCAGTACTTC	CASTGTGSSYEQYF
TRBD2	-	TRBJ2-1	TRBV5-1	TGCGCCAGCAGCTTTGGCGGGGGTAGCTCCTACAATGAGCAGTTCTTC	CASSFGGGSSYNEQFF
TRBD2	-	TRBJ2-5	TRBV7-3	TGTGCCAGCAGCTTAGTGGCGAGTAGCGGGCAAGAGACCCAGTACTTC	CASSLVASSGQETQYF
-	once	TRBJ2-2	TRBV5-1	TGCGCCAGCAGCTTGGAGGGTTTGCGGACCGGGGAGCTGTTTTTT	CASSLEGLRTGELFF
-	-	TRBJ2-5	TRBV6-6	TGTGCCAGCAAGACCAACAGCAAAGAGACCCAGTACTTC	CASKTNSKETQYF
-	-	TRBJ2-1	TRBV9	TGTGCCAGCAGCGGCGAGATACCCAGCTCCTACAATGAGCAGTTCTTC	CASSGEIPSSYNEQFF
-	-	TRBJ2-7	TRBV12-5	TGTGCTAGTGGTTTGGCCGCCTCGAGGGGCGGAAGCTCCTACGAGCAGTACTTC	CASGLAASRGGSSYEQYF
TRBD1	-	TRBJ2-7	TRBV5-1	TGCGCCAGCAGTTCCGGACAGGGGGAAACCTACGAGCAGTACTTC	CASSSGQGETYEQYF
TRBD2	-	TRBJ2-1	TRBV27	TGTGCCAGCAACTTACTAGCGGCAGTCAACAATGAGCAGTTCTTC	CASNLLAAVNNEQFF
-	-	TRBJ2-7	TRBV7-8	TGTGCCAGCAGCTCGGTATGGGACCGGAGCTCCTACGAGCAGTACTTC	CASSSVWDRSSYEQYF
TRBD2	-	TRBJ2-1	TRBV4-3	TGCGCCAGCAGCCAAGGACTAGCGGGACCCAGCTCCTACAATGAGCAGTTCTTC	CASSQGLAGPSSYNEQFF
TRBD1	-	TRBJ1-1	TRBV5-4	TGTGCCAGCAGCTTGGGGACAGGGAGGACTGAAGCTTTCTTT	CASSLGTGRTEAFF
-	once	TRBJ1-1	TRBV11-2	TGTGCCAGCAGCTTTCCACAGGGCACTGAAGCTTTCTTT	CASSFPQGTEAFF
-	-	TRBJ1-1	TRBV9	TGTGCCAGCAGCGTTGGAGGAAGCATGAACACTGAAGCTTTCTTT	CASSVGGSMNTEAFF
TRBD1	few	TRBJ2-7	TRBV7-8	TGTGCCAGCAGCCCTAACACCGGGACAGGGTACTACGAGCAGTACTTC	CASSPNTGTGYYEQYF
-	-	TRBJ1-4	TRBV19	TGTGCCAGTAGTATAGTCGCGGGGAGTGAAAAACTGTTTTTT	CASSIVAGSEKLFF
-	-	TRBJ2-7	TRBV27	TGTGCCAGCAGGGAATGGGGGAACCAAAACTACGAGCAGTACTTC	CASREWGNQNYEQYF
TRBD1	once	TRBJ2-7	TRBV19	TGTGCCAGTACCGGACAGGGTGGGAACGAGCAGTACTTC	CASTGQGGNEQYF
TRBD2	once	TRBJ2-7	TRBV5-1	TGCGCCAGCAGCTTTTTTAGCGGGGCCTACGAGCAGTACTTC	CASSFFSGAYEQYF
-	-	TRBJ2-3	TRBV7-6	TGTGCCAGCAGCTTAGCGGTAGCGGAGAGCACAGATACGCAGTATTTT	CASSLAVAESTDTQYF
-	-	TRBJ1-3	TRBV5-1	TGCGCCAGCAGCAAGGACAGCTCTGGAAACACCATATATTTT	CASSKDSSGNTIYF
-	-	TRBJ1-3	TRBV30	TGTGCCTGGAGGGGAAGACGGAACTCTGGAAACACCATATATTTT	CAWRGRRNSGNTIYF
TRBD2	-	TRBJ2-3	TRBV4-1	TGCGCCAGCAGCCAAGAGACTAGCGGGGGCCAAACCACAGATACGCAGTATTTT	CASSQETSGGQTTDTQYF
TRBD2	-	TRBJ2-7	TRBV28	TGTGCCAGCACCCCCGCGGGGGGTGTATACGAGCAGTACTTC	CASTPAGGVYEQYF
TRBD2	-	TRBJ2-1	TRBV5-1	TGCGCCAGCAGCTTGGCTACTAGCGGGAGATCCTACAATGAGCAGTTCTTC	CASSLATSGRSYNEQFF
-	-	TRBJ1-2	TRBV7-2	TGTGCCAGCAGCTCACAGGGACCCTATGGCTACACCTTC	CASSSQGPYGYTF
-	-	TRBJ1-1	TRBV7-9	TGTGCCAGCAGCTATGGGGGCTCTCAGAACACTGAAGCTTTCTTT	CASSYGGSQNTEAFF
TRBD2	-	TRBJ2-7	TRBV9	TGTGCCAGCAGCGTAGCTAGGGGGGGGACTAGCGGGACTCGGCAGTACTTC	CASSVARGGTSGTRQYF
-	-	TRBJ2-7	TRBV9	TGTGCCAGCAGCGTAGGAGGGTTTTTGGACAGCCGAACCTACGAGCAGTACTTC	CASSVGGFLDSRTYEQYF
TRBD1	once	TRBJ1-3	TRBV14	TGTGCCAGCAGCCAAGTAGGACAGGTATACTCTGGAAACACCATATATTTT	CASSQVGQVYSGNTIYF
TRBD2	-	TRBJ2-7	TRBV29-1	TGCAGCGTCACTAGCGGCCTCACCTACGAGCAGTACTTC	CSVTSGLTYEQYF
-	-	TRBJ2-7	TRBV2	TGTGCCAGCAACCCCGGGACTGGGACCCGCTACGAGCAGTACTTC	CASNPGTGTRYEQYF
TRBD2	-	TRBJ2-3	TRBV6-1	TGTGCCAGCAGTGAAGCGGAGCGGGGCCCGCAGTATTTT	CASSEAERGPQYF
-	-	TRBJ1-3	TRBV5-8	TGTGCCAGCAGCTTGGAGCCCTCGTGGTTACGGACCATATATTTT	CASSLEPSWLRTIYF
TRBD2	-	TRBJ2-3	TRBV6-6	TGTGCCAGCAGTTACTCTAGCGGGGGCAGCACAGATACGCAGTATTTT	CASSYSSGGSTDTQYF
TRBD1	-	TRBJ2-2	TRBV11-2	TGTGCCAGTTCCAGGGGGCAGGCCGGGGAGCTGTTTTTT	CASSRGQAGELFF
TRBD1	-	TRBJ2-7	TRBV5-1	TGCGCCAGCAGCTGGAGGACAGGGGGTCACGAGCAGTACTTC	CASSWRTGGHEQYF
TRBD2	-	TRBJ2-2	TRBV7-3	TGTGCCAGCAGCCCCCCGGGACTAGCGGGGACCGGGGAGCTGTTTTTT	CASSPPGLAGTGELFF
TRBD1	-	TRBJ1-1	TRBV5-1	TGCGCCAGCAGCTTGACTCCCCCTGTCCCGAGACAGGGCAATGAAGCTTTCTTT	CASSLTPPVPRQGNEAFF
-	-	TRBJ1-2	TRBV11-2	TGTGCCAGCAGCTTAGTCCTCCAGGGGATGGACTATGGCTACACCTTC	CASSLVLQGMDYGYTF
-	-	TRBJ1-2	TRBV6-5	TGTGCCAGCAGTTACTCAGGCAAGCATAACTATGGCTACACCTTC	CASSYSGKHNYGYTF
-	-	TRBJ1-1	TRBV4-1	TGCGCCAGCAGTCAGACCGAGGCGAACACTGAAGCTTTCTTT	CASSQTEANTEAFF
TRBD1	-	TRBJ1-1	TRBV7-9	TGTGCCAGCAGCCCGACAGGGTCTTTCACTGAAGCTTTCTTT	CASSPTGSFTEAFF
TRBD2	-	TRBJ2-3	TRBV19	TGTGCCAGTAGTATGGCTAGCGGGGGACCTAATACGCAGTATTTT	CASSMASGGPNTQYF
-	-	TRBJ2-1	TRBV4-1	TGCGCCAGCAGCCAAGCTCTGTTGCGGGTCTACAATGAGCAGTTCTTC	CASSQALLRVYNEQFF
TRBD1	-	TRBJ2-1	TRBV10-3	TGTGCCATCAGTGGGGGTGGGACAGTGTTTAATGAGCAGTTCTTC	CAISGGGTVFNEQFF
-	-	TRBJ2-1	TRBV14	TGTGCCAGCAGCTTCCCAGCGGGTAGCTCCTACAATGAGCAGTTCTTC	CASSFPAGSSYNEQFF